The 10 T cell receptor beta chains below all came from one sample that was sequenced in a study of T-cell reconstitution after alpha-beta-depleted transplantation in children. Preparation of the TCRbeta library was carried out with unique molecular identifiers. TCRdb called the PCR reads again in MiXCR, with one record for every CDR3 protein. This sample has around 960,000 distinct CDR3 sequences, with about 31% found just once. Sequencing was performed on PBMCs, mostly from graft donor cells, taken 360 days after TCRalphabeta/CD19-depleted stem cell transplant. The receptors shown here come from a boy under two years old who had a stem cell transplant for SCID, so the T cells may come from the graft donor.

A few counts support this clonotype. V usage is TRBV28 and J usage is TRBJ1-1; D may be TRBD1 (5 bases). The germline CDR1 and CDR2 sequences are MDHEN and SYDVKM. CDR3 length equals 14 residues. Trimming left V 6 bases short and J 1 base short, with 12 bases between. Here the CDR3 reads CASRAGQSNTEAFF. CDR3 in DNA: TGTGCCAGCAGAGCCGGACAATCGAACACTGAAGCTTTCTTT.

This clonotype has just a few counts. The chain joins TRBV24-1 to TRBJ2-1; 7 bases match TRBD2. This CDR3 contains 17 residues. The germline V gene encodes CDR1 KGHDR and CDR2 SFDVKD. The ends lost 4 bases at V and 0 bases at J; junction bases unmatched: 8. CDR3 residues: CATSDPTSPISYNEQFF. The CDR3 DNA follows: TGTGCCACCAGTGACCCGACTAGCCCTATCTCCTACAATGAGCAGTTCTTC.

The CDR3 DNA reads as TGTGCCAGCAGCCCGCCCGACGGAGATACGCAGTATTTT. This codes for CASSPPDGDTQYF. V usage is TRBV7-2 and J usage is TRBJ2-3, with D unclear. Germline-derived CDR1 and CDR2 are SGHTA and FQGNSA. V was cut by 5 bases and J by 5 bases, with 11 bases left in between. The CDR3 extends over 13 amino acids.

The chain combines TRBV7-2 with TRBJ2-3; TRBD2 is a possible D gene (5 bases). The CDR3 covers 15 residues. V was pared by 2 bases and J by 0 bases, with 9 bases between. Germline loops: CDR1 SGHTA, CDR2 FQGNSA. The CDR3 loop is CASSLKRPSTDTQYF. In DNA, the CDR3 is TGTGCCAGCAGCTTAAAGCGGCCTAGCACAGATACGCAGTATTTT.

The V gene is TRBV5-1, the J gene TRBJ2-1; D gene unclear. V lost 3 bases and J 3 bases, leaving 10 bases between the germline ends. CDR3 size: 14 residues. Germline V gene data show CDR1 as SGHRS and CDR2 as YFSETQ. The CDR3 region has the DNA TGCGCCAGCAGCTGGAATGGGCTCTACAATGAGCAGTTCTTC. Amino acids: CASSWNGLYNEQFF.

This clonotype was observed a handful of times. J is TRBJ2-5 and V is TRBV24-1, with D perhaps matching TRBD1 or TRBD2 (6 bases each). The germline CDR1 and CDR2 sequences are KGHDR and SFDVKD. V lost 7 bases and J 4 bases, leaving 15 bases between the germline ends. This CDR3 contains 14 residues. This CDR3 is CATSKGGVGETQYF. DNA for the CDR3: TGTGCCACCAGCAAGGGGGGCGTTGGAGAGACCCAGTACTTC.

A few counts support this clonotype. The J gene is TRBJ2-2, the V gene TRBV12-3 or TRBV12-4, with a tentative D call TRBD1 (5 bases). CDR3 length equals 14 residues. V was cut by 6 bases and J by 5 bases, with 13 bases left in between. This chain's CDR3 is CASSAVDRTGELFF. Written as DNA, the CDR3 is TGTGCCAGCAGCGCCGTCGACAGAACCGGGGAGCTGTTTTTT.

In its sample, this clonotype was seen a few times. This sequence joins TRBV15 and TRBJ2-7; 7 bases match TRBD2. CDR1 is LNHNV, CDR2 YYDKDF, per germline (reference sequence). J was trimmed by 4 bases and V by 2 bases; bases with no gene match: 11. The CDR3 totals 16 residues. The CDR3 reads CATSRLSGDYGYEQYF. The CDR3 nucleotides read TGTGCCACCAGCAGACTGTCTGGGGACTATGGGTACGAGCAGTACTTC. Supplemented by reference TRBV15 and TRBJ2-7, the full variable domain reads DAMVIQNPRYQVTQFGKPVTLSCSQTLNHNVMYWYQQKSSQAPKLLFHYYDKDFNNEADTPDNFQSRRPNTSFCFLDIRSPGLGDTAMYLCATSRLSGDYGYEQYFGPGTRLTVT.

This sequence joins TRBV20-1 and TRBJ1-2; D unresolved. V lost 1 base to trimming and J lost 7 bases, with 10 bases between them. The CDR3 contains 12 residues. Per germline, CDR1 DFQATT and CDR2 SNEGSKA (reference sequence). As DNA, the CDR3 is TGCAGTGCTAGAGGCCGTTCGAGTGGCTACACCTTC. Translating gives CSARGRSSGYTF.

This clonotype was observed a few times. The CDR3 spells CASTYSPSGVDEQYF. The CDR3 region has the DNA TGTGCCAGCACTTATTCACCTTCAGGGGTGGACGAGCAGTACTTC. The chain has TRBV12-3 or TRBV12-4 and TRBJ2-7, with a tentative D call TRBD1 (6 bases). CDR3 length: 15 residues. V dropped 7 bases and J dropped 5 bases, with 21 bases sitting between them.